These T cell receptor beta chains were read from a single sample in a study of cytomegalovirus exposure and HLA in healthy donors. Profiling relied on immunoSEQ multiplex PCR, and the TCRdb table lists in-frame clones only, not all of them. The repertoire holds about 140,000 clones, with about four fifths as singletons. The specimen was PBMCs. The receptors were sampled from a woman in her thirties or forties in good health and CMV-seropositive. Each CDR3 is given with its conserved first and last residue. Each record gives: clone size, CDR3 length, D gene, V gene, J gene, CDR3 protein, CDR3 DNA. A D gene is named only where the DNA matches it firmly. Size tells how often a clone was seen (once, few, many) or the class of an expanded clone, and some rows leave it out.

abundance: .; len: 12; d_gene: .; v_gene: TRBV7-2; j_gene: TRBJ2-7; CDR3aa: CASSLVPSEQYF; CDR3nt: TGTGCCAGCAGCTTAGTTCCCTCCGAGCAGTACTTC
abundance: .; len: 15; d_gene: TRBD2; v_gene: TRBV5-1; j_gene: TRBJ2-7; CDR3aa: CASSLYSGGPYEQYF; CDR3nt: TGCGCCAGCAGCTTGTACAGCGGGGGACCCTACGAGCAGTACTTC
abundance: .; len: 17; d_gene: .; v_gene: TRBV5-4; j_gene: TRBJ2-7; CDR3aa: CASSLEQGREMWDEQYF; CDR3nt: TGTGCCAGCAGCTTGGAACAGGGAAGAGAAATGTGGGACGAGCAGTACTTC
abundance: .; len: 15; d_gene: .; v_gene: TRBV5-1; j_gene: TRBJ2-1; CDR3aa: CASSLENLGVDEQFF; CDR3nt: TGCGCCAGCAGCTTGGAGAATCTAGGGGTTGATGAGCAGTTCTTC
abundance: .; len: 12; d_gene: .; v_gene: TRBV5-8; j_gene: TRBJ2-3; CDR3aa: CASSSTGSTQYF; CDR3nt: TGTGCCAGCAGCTCAACAGGGTCTACGCAGTATTTT
abundance: .; len: 14; d_gene: TRBD2; v_gene: TRBV6-1; j_gene: TRBJ2-2; CDR3aa: CASRKREPTGELFF; CDR3nt: TGTGCCAGCAGGAAGCGGGAGCCAACCGGGGAGCTGTTTTTT
abundance: .; len: 12; d_gene: TRBD2; v_gene: TRBV5-4; j_gene: TRBJ2-1; CDR3aa: CASPAGAGEQFF; CDR3nt: TGTGCCAGCCCGGCCGGAGCGGGGGAGCAGTTCTTC
abundance: .; len: 14; d_gene: TRBD1; v_gene: TRBV4-3; j_gene: TRBJ1-5; CDR3aa: CASSPDRGNKPQHF; CDR3nt: TGCGCCAGCAGCCCCGACAGGGGTAATAAGCCCCAGCATTTT
abundance: .; len: 16; d_gene: .; v_gene: TRBV4-2; j_gene: TRBJ2-1; CDR3aa: CASSQDGLTVRDEQFF; CDR3nt: TGTGCCAGCAGCCAGGACGGACTAACAGTTAGGGATGAGCAGTTCTTC
abundance: .; len: 16; d_gene: TRBD1; v_gene: TRBV16; j_gene: TRBJ1-4; CDR3aa: CASSQLPGQINEKLFF; CDR3nt: TGTGCCAGCAGCCAATTACCGGGACAGATAAATGAAAAACTGTTTTTT
abundance: .; len: 15; d_gene: TRBD1; v_gene: TRBV30; j_gene: TRBJ1-4; CDR3aa: CAWTHYRGRGEKLFF; CDR3nt: TGTGCCTGGACCCATTACAGGGGGCGGGGTGAAAAACTGTTTTTT
abundance: .; len: 19; d_gene: TRBD2; v_gene: TRBV27; j_gene: TRBJ2-1; CDR3aa: CASSSMPHTSGSSYNEQFF; CDR3nt: TGTGCCAGCAGTTCTATGCCCCACACTAGCGGTAGCTCCTACAATGAGCAGTTCTTC
abundance: .; len: 15; d_gene: .; v_gene: TRBV27; j_gene: TRBJ2-2; CDR3aa: CASRGGSLNTGELFF; CDR3nt: TGTGCCAGCAGAGGGGGAAGCTTGAACACCGGGGAGCTGTTTTTT
abundance: .; len: 15; d_gene: .; v_gene: TRBV6-5; j_gene: TRBJ2-1; CDR3aa: CASSYQVTHYNEQFF; CDR3nt: TGTGCCAGCAGTTACCAGGTTACCCACTACAATGAGCAGTTCTTC
abundance: .; len: 15; d_gene: .; v_gene: TRBV27; j_gene: TRBJ1-5; CDR3aa: CASSLNLDSNQPQHF; CDR3nt: TGTGCCAGCAGTTTAAACTTAGATAGCAATCAGCCCCAGCATTTT
abundance: .; len: 17; d_gene: .; v_gene: TRBV7-4; j_gene: TRBJ2-7; CDR3aa: CASSSSGGISHPYEQYF; CDR3nt: TGTGCCAGCAGCTCTAGTGGAGGGATCAGTCACCCTTACGAGCAGTACTTC
abundance: once; len: 18; d_gene: .; v_gene: TRBV7-9; j_gene: TRBJ2-3; CDR3aa: CASSLLASERPKRYTQYF; CDR3nt: TGTGCCAGCAGTCTCCTAGCCTCGGAGCGGCCTAAGAGGTATACGCAGTATTTT
abundance: .; len: 15; d_gene: TRBD1; v_gene: TRBV7-2; j_gene: TRBJ2-1; CDR3aa: CASSPPGTGNNEQFF; CDR3nt: TGTGCCAGCAGCCCTCCCGGGACAGGTAACAATGAGCAGTTCTTC
abundance: .; len: 16; d_gene: TRBD2; v_gene: TRBV6-5; j_gene: TRBJ2-1; CDR3aa: CASSYDSGGTDNEQFF; CDR3nt: TGTGCCAGCAGTTACGATAGCGGGGGGACCGACAATGAGCAGTTCTTC
abundance: few; len: 14; d_gene: .; v_gene: TRBV18; j_gene: TRBJ1-5; CDR3aa: CASSPQRLDQPQHF; CDR3nt: TGTGCCAGCTCACCGCAGAGGCTGGATCAGCCCCAGCATTTT
abundance: .; len: 15; d_gene: TRBD1; v_gene: TRBV7-6; j_gene: TRBJ1-6; CDR3aa: CASSLGDRRGSPLHF; CDR3nt: TGTGCCAGCAGCTTAGGGGACAGAAGAGGCTCACCCCTCCACTTT
abundance: .; len: 15; d_gene: .; v_gene: TRBV28; j_gene: TRBJ1-1; CDR3aa: CASSPPGQSNTEAFF; CDR3nt: TGTGCCAGCAGTCCACCTGGGCAGTCGAACACTGAAGCTTTCTTT
abundance: .; len: 15; d_gene: .; v_gene: TRBV6-1; j_gene: TRBJ1-6; CDR3aa: CASSEVFQGNSPLHF; CDR3nt: TGTGCCAGCAGTGAAGTTTTTCAGGGGAATTCACCCCTCCACTTT
abundance: once; len: 12; d_gene: .; v_gene: TRBV9; j_gene: TRBJ2-2; CDR3aa: CASSVYGGELFF; CDR3nt: TGTGCCAGCAGCGTATACGGCGGGGAGCTGTTTTTT
abundance: .; len: 18; d_gene: TRBD1; v_gene: TRBV5-6; j_gene: TRBJ2-4; CDR3aa: CASSLTDRRPLGKNIQYF; CDR3nt: TGTGCCAGCAGCTTGACGGACAGGAGGCCCCTGGGCAAAAACATTCAGTACTTC
abundance: few; len: 15; d_gene: .; v_gene: TRBV5-4; j_gene: TRBJ1-2; CDR3aa: CASSPDQGLGYGYTF; CDR3nt: TGTGCCAGCAGCCCAGACCAGGGCTTAGGCTATGGCTACACCTTC
abundance: .; len: 14; d_gene: .; v_gene: TRBV19; j_gene: TRBJ1-1; CDR3aa: CASSIAPGTPEAFF; CDR3nt: TGTGCCAGTAGTATAGCCCCCGGGACTCCTGAAGCTTTCTTT
abundance: few; len: 16; d_gene: TRBD2; v_gene: TRBV19; j_gene: TRBJ2-2; CDR3aa: CASSMGLAGPTGELFF; CDR3nt: TGTGCCAGTAGTATGGGACTAGCGGGACCCACCGGGGAGCTGTTTTTT
abundance: .; len: 15; d_gene: TRBD2; v_gene: TRBV28; j_gene: TRBJ2-3; CDR3aa: CASSSSGMITDTQYF; CDR3nt: TGTGCCAGCAGTTCTAGCGGGATGATCACAGATACGCAGTATTTT
abundance: .; len: 14; d_gene: .; v_gene: TRBV5-6; j_gene: TRBJ1-1; CDR3aa: CASELGQLNTEAFF; CDR3nt: TGTGCCAGCGAACTGGGACAACTGAACACTGAAGCTTTCTTT
abundance: .; len: 15; d_gene: .; v_gene: TRBV2; j_gene: TRBJ1-6; CDR3aa: CASSPSTANNSPLHF; CDR3nt: TGTGCCAGCAGTCCATCGACAGCGAACAATTCACCCCTCCACTTT
abundance: few; len: 13; d_gene: .; v_gene: TRBV7-3; j_gene: TRBJ2-7; CDR3aa: CASSVRDSYEQYF; CDR3nt: TGTGCCAGCAGCGTCCGGGACTCCTACGAGCAGTACTTC
abundance: .; len: 15; d_gene: .; v_gene: TRBV7-9; j_gene: TRBJ1-1; CDR3aa: CASSGDNDLNTEAFF; CDR3nt: TGTGCCAGCAGCGGGGACAATGATTTGAACACTGAAGCTTTCTTT
abundance: few; len: 14; d_gene: TRBD1; v_gene: TRBV6-5; j_gene: TRBJ1-1; CDR3aa: CASSLDRVNTEAFF; CDR3nt: TGTGCCAGCAGTCTGGACAGGGTGAACACTGAAGCTTTCTTT
abundance: .; len: 15; d_gene: .; v_gene: TRBV9; j_gene: TRBJ2-1; CDR3aa: CASSVLQGNGNEQFF; CDR3nt: TGTGCCAGCAGCGTACTACAGGGAAATGGCAATGAGCAGTTCTTC
abundance: .; len: 16; d_gene: TRBD1; v_gene: TRBV6-6; j_gene: TRBJ2-7; CDR3aa: CASSSRTGTGSYEQYF; CDR3nt: TGTGCCAGCAGTTCGAGAACCGGGACAGGATCCTACGAGCAGTACTTC
abundance: .; len: 11; d_gene: .; v_gene: TRBV2; j_gene: TRBJ2-7; CDR3aa: CASSESREQYF; CDR3nt: TGTGCCAGCAGTGAATCTAGGGAGCAGTACTTC
abundance: .; len: 13; d_gene: TRBD1; v_gene: TRBV7-9; j_gene: TRBJ2-1; CDR3aa: CASSSGQLNEQFF; CDR3nt: TGTGCCAGCAGTTCGGGACAGCTCAATGAGCAGTTCTTC
abundance: .; len: 16; d_gene: TRBD2; v_gene: TRBV28; j_gene: TRBJ2-3; CDR3aa: CASRLAWGTSTDTQYF; CDR3nt: TGTGCCAGCAGACTAGCGTGGGGGACTAGCACAGATACGCAGTATTTT
abundance: .; len: 14; d_gene: .; v_gene: TRBV21-1; j_gene: TRBJ2-7; CDR3aa: CASSQGQSSYEQYF; CDR3nt: TGTGCCAGCAGCCAGGGACAGTCATCCTACGAGCAGTACTTC
abundance: .; len: 13; d_gene: .; v_gene: TRBV6-1; j_gene: TRBJ1-1; CDR3aa: CASSRGQSTEAFF; CDR3nt: TGTGCCAGCAGTCGTGGACAGAGCACTGAAGCTTTCTTT
abundance: .; len: 14; d_gene: .; v_gene: TRBV5-1; j_gene: TRBJ1-2; CDR3aa: CASSLGQALYGYTF; CDR3nt: TGCGCCAGCAGCTTGGGACAGGCCCTCTATGGCTACACCTTC